This TCR beta chain was documented in a study of blood T cell repertoires in COVID-19. In the original analysis: Estimated nucleated cell counts came from reference gene primer amplification. Clones were sequenced by immunoSEQ multiplex PCR, and TCRdb holds only the in-frame ones, with some missing. Clonal size and the V and J genes are those of that table, whereas D and trimming came from the DNA. The sample comprises roughly 25,000 clones, around 81% of which are singletons, and approximately 6.1% rests with the top ten. The trim removed 3 bases at V and 2 bases at J, leaving 8 bases unmatched. This CDR3 contains 18 residues. The V gene's germline CDR1 is LNHDA and CDR2 SQIVND (reference sequence).

This chain connects TRBV19 to TRBJ1-5; TRBD1 agrees at 12 bases. This sequence originates from a man aged 70-80 years with acute or convalescent COVID-19. Input material: peripheral blood. The CDR3 sequence: CASSIGTGGDLGNQPQHF. The CDR3 nucleotides are TGTGCCAGTAGTATTGGGACAGGGGGCGATCTGGGCAATCAGCCCCAGCATTTT.